A single sample is the source of the 28 T cell receptor beta chains below, sequenced in a study of T-cell memory formation after mild COVID-19. One entry per CDR3 protein results from TCRdb running MiXCR on the 5' RACE reads. The sample consists of about 350,000 distinct CDR3 sequences, roughly 20% of them appearing once. Material for sequencing was PBMCs or a T cell subset sorted from them (not recorded which). The receptors shown here come from a man between 18 and 29 years old who had mild COVID-19 (a few samples of this study predate the infection). Cell type and time point are not known.

The gene calls are TRBV7-9 and TRBJ2-3, with D possibly matching TRBD2 (7 bases). CDR3 length: 15 amino acids. The germline CDR1 and CDR2 sequences are SEHNR and FQNEAQ (reference sequence). Trimming pared 5 bases from V and 4 bases from J, leaving 16 bases between. The CDR3 sequence is CASSPAQGRADTQYF. The CDR3 bases are TGTGCCAGCAGCCCAGCGCAGGGGAGGGCAGATACGCAGTATTTT.

The chain carries TRBV2 and TRBJ2-7, with 8 positions matching TRBD2. CDR1 and CDR2 from the germline V gene are SNHLY and FYNNEI. The CDR3 covers 12 residues. The V segment lost 10 bases and the J segment 0 bases; nucleotides outside the gene matches: 2. Here the CDR3 DNA reads TGTGCCACGCGGGGGGACTCCTACGAGCAGTACGTC. Its translation: CATRGDSYEQYV.

This sequence joins TRBV6-2 or TRBV6-3 and TRBJ1-5, with 7 positions matching TRBD1. CDR3 length equals 13 residues. Germline trimming cut 5 bases from V and 4 bases from J; bases unmatched to any gene: 2. Germline V gives CDR1 MNHEY, CDR2 SVGEGT. As DNA, the CDR3 is TGTGCCAGCAGTACAGGGGCGAATCAGCCCCAGCATTTT. Encoded protein: CASSTGANQPQHF.

The chain joins TRBV20-1 to TRBJ1-6; D call uncertain. CDR3 length: 14 residues. The V gene lost 6 bases and the J gene lost 7 bases, with 16 bases spanning the gap. Germline values: CDR1 DFQATT, CDR2 SNEGSKA (reference sequence). Here the CDR3 reads CSAAVQGNNSPLHF. In nucleotides, the CDR3 is TGCAGTGCCGCCGTTCAAGGGAACAATTCACCCCTCCACTTT.

Only a few counts were recorded for this clonotype. The rearrangement uses TRBV12-3 or TRBV12-4 and TRBJ1-1; D gene uncertain. Deletions cut 3 bases from V and 5 bases from J, with 10 bases between. The CDR3 has 13 amino acids. In DNA, the CDR3 is TGTGCCAGCAGTTTGGCGACGGGGACTGAAGCTTTCTTT. Translated: CASSLATGTEAFF.

This clonotype appeared many times. The chain recombines TRBV11-2 with TRBJ2-2; 8 bases agree with TRBD1. The CDR3 loop spans 16 amino acids. Per the germline V gene, CDR1 is SGHAT and CDR2 is FQNNGV. V gave up 3 bases and J gave up 7 bases; unmatched junction bases: 10. DNA of the CDR3: TGTGCCAGCAGCTTGGCTGGACAGGGTAATGACGGGGAGCTGTTTTTT. Encoded protein: CASSLAGQGNDGELFF.

The gene calls are TRBV10-3 and TRBJ2-3; 8 positions agree with TRBD1. The CDR3 loop spans 13 amino acids. V lost 7 bases to trimming and J lost 3 bases; unmatched junction nucleotides: 3. Germline V CDR1 and CDR2: ENHRY, SYGVKD. CDR3 in DNA: TGTGCCATCACTGACAGGGGTACAGATACGCAGTATTTT. Translating gives CAITDRGTDTQYF.

The rearrangement uses TRBV29-1 and TRBJ2-1; maybe TRBD2 (5 bases). The CDR3 contains 17 residues. Germline V lookup: CDR1 SQVTM, CDR2 ANQGSEA. Trimming shortened V by 4 bases and J by 6 bases, and 25 bases separated the two germline ends. The DNA of the CDR3 is TGCAGCGTTGTTAAATTCCTGGGCCTAGCAATATCCAATGAGCAGTTCTTC. It yields the protein CSVVKFLGLAISNEQFF.

This clonotype was counted only a few times. This chain connects TRBV6-6 to TRBJ1-5; D uncertain. The CDR3 consists of 16 residues. The germline CDR1 and CDR2 sequences are MNHNY and SVGAGI (reference sequence). Trimming took 6 bases from V and 2 from J, leaving 17 bases between them. The CDR3 region has the DNA TGTGCCAGCAGCCTCTTACCCATTTCAGGCAATCAGCCCCAGCATTTT. This encodes CASSLLPISGNQPQHF.

The V gene is TRBV28, the J gene TRBJ1-2, with D unresolved. V was clipped by 5 bases and J by 4 bases, with 20 bases between them. The CDR3 has 16 residues. Germline values: CDR1 MDHEN, CDR2 SYDVKM. CDR3 amino acids: CASSHKRSRLLYGYTF. The CDR3 DNA sequence: TGTGCCAGCAGTCACAAAAGGTCCCGACTACTCTATGGCTACACCTTC.

In regard to this clonotype: The junction departs from the called germline gene at one end, perhaps through a read error. The chain uses TRBV7-9 and TRBJ1-5; a weak D match, TRBD1 (5 bases). The CDR3 runs 15 residues. Germline CDR1 reads SEHNR; CDR2 reads FQNEAQ (reference sequence). The CDR3 nucleotides read TGTGCCAGCAGTCCCGACCCAGGGAACAATCAGCCCAAGCATTTT. This translates into CASSPDPGNNQPKHF.

This clonotype has only a few counts. The chain has TRBV7-6 and TRBJ2-1; 12 bases fit TRBD2. Germline V gene sequence: CDR1 SGHVS, CDR2 FNYEAQ. V was pared by 5 bases and J by 3 bases, with 2 bases of the junction left unmatched. CDR3 length: 15 residues. CDR3 residues: CASSATSGGYNEQFF. Written as DNA, the CDR3 is TGTGCCAGCAGCGCGACTAGCGGGGGCTACAATGAGCAGTTCTTC. The variable domain in full, with the rest retrieved from reference TRBV7-6 and TRBJ2-1, is GAGVSQSPRYKVTKRGQDVALRCDPISGHVSLYWYRQALGQGPEFLTYFNYEAQQDKSGLPNDRFSAERPEGSISTLTIQRTEQRDSAMYRCASSATSGGYNEQFFGPGTRLTVL.

The genes are TRBV5-5 and TRBJ1-5; no firm D call. From germline, CDR1 is SGHKS and CDR2 YYEKEE (reference sequence). The length of the CDR3 is 16 residues. Trimming shortened V by 0 bases and J by 4 bases, and 14 bases separated the two germline ends. DNA of the CDR3: TGTGCCAGCAGCTTGGACCTCATGGGTTGGAATCAGCCCCAGCATTTT. This codes for CASSLDLMGWNQPQHF.

This clonotype was seen only a few times. This chain connects TRBV6-6 to TRBJ1-2; TRBD1 might be the D (6 bases). Trimming took off 6 bases at V and 5 bases at J, with 10 bases between the two ends. The CDR3 totals 12 residues. The germline V gene encodes CDR1 MNHNY and CDR2 SVGAGI (reference sequence). CDR3 coding DNA: TGTGCCAGCAGCTACACAGGGTATGGCTACACCTTC. It yields the protein CASSYTGYGYTF.

The J gene is TRBJ2-2, the V gene TRBV27, with D possibly called TRBD1 or TRBD2 (6 bases each). Germline V gives CDR1 MNHEY, CDR2 SMNVEV (reference sequence). The germline V and J ends were trimmed by 9 bases and 3 bases, with 14 bases remaining between them. This CDR3 has 14 residues. This CDR3 reads CASRWGAHTGELFF. As DNA, the CDR3 is TGTGCCAGTAGGTGGGGGGCGCACACCGGGGAGCTGTTTTTT.

The J gene is TRBJ2-5, the V gene TRBV24-1; tentative D call: TRBD1 (5 bases). CDR1 is KGHDR and CDR2 is SFDVKD in the germline V gene. The CDR3 length is 13 residues. Trimming cost V 6 bases and J 4 bases, with 11 bases left between them. In DNA, the CDR3 is TGTGCCACCAGTCTAAGGGGCTTAGAGACCCAGTACTTC. Protein product: CATSLRGLETQYF.

A few counts support this clonotype. The chain uses TRBV7-9 and TRBJ1-4, with D maybe TRBD1 (6 bases). The CDR3 contains 14 residues. The V and J ends lost 3 bases and 12 bases respectively, with 17 bases between them. CDR1 and CDR2 from the germline V gene are SEHNR and FQNEAQ (reference sequence). The CDR3 region has the DNA TGTGCCAGCAGCTTTGATGGGGGGCAGAGGGAACTGTTTTTT. This gives the protein CASSFDGGQRELFF. The whole variable domain, filled in from reference TRBV7-9 and TRBJ1-4, reads DTGVSQNPRHKITKRGQNVTFRCDPISEHNRLYWYRQTLGQGPEFLTYFQNEAQLEKSRLLSDRFSAERPKGSFSTLEIQRTEQGDSAMYLCASSFDGGQRELFFGSGTQLSVL.

This clonotype turned up a few times. The rearrangement links TRBV14 to TRBJ2-7, with 7 bases aligning to TRBD1. The CDR3 extends over 14 amino acids. V was pared by 2 bases and J by 4 bases, with 5 bases of the junction left unmatched. The germline CDR1 and CDR2 sequences are SGHDN and FVKESK. CDR3 protein: CASSQKTGRYEQYF. The CDR3 DNA sequence: TGTGCCAGCAGCCAAAAGACAGGGCGGTACGAGCAGTACTTC. Filled out from reference TRBV14 and TRBJ2-7, the complete variable domain reads EAGVTQFPSHSVIEKGQTVTLRCDPISGHDNLYWYRRVMGKEIKFLLHFVKESKQDESGMPNNRFLAERTGGTYSTLKVQPAELEDSGVYFCASSQKTGRYEQYFGPGTRLTVT.

In its sample, this clonotype was seen a few times. J is TRBJ2-7 and V is TRBV2, with D perhaps matching TRBD1 (6 bases). Germline loops: CDR1 SNHLY, CDR2 FYNNEI. The CDR3 length is 11 residues. V was clipped by 11 bases and J by 3 bases, with 11 bases between them. CDR3 in amino acids: CAERGFYEQYV. As DNA, the CDR3 is TGTGCCGAGAGGGGGTTCTACGAGCAGTACGTC.

The rearrangement joins TRBV7-3 to TRBJ2-3; 11 bases line up with TRBD2. Per germline, CDR1 SGHTA and CDR2 FQGTGA. Trimming removed 3 bases from V and 2 bases from J; junction bases left unmatched: 4. The CDR3 has 16 amino acids. The CDR3: CASSLTSGTLTDTQYF. For the CDR3, the DNA is TGTGCCAGCAGCTTGACTAGCGGGACACTCACAGATACGCAGTATTTT.

The V and J genes are TRBV7-8 and TRBJ1-1; D is undetermined. The CDR3 runs 14 residues. The V gene lost 3 bases and the J gene lost 0 bases, with 8 bases spanning the gap. Germline V CDR1 and CDR2: SGHVS, FQNEAQ. CDR3 protein: CASSFPPMNTEAFF. CDR3 bases: TGTGCCAGCAGCTTTCCACCCATGAACACTGAAGCTTTCTTT.

This clonotype occurred many times. The chain uses TRBV12-3 or TRBV12-4 and TRBJ1-2; 9 bases are a match to TRBD1. The CDR3 is 14 amino acids. The V and J ends lost 6 bases and 4 bases, in that order; junction bases with no gene match: 6. CDR3 amino acids: CASSPDRGSYGYTF. The CDR3 nucleotides read TGTGCCAGCAGCCCGGACAGGGGAAGCTATGGCTACACCTTC.

The chain employs TRBV4-1 and TRBJ2-3, with 7 bases fitting TRBD2. CDR1 and CDR2 from the germline V gene are MGHRA and YSYEKL. This CDR3 has 15 amino acids. The V and J ends lost 4 bases and 4 bases, in that order; junction bases with no gene match: 8. The CDR3 loop is CASSRGGRGPDTQYF. CDR3 bases: TGCGCCAGCAGCCGCGGGGGAAGAGGCCCAGATACGCAGTATTTT.

The table lists this clonotype with a few counts. The rearrangement links TRBV20-1 to TRBJ1-1; D is uncertain. Germline V lookup: CDR1 DFQATT, CDR2 SNEGSKA (reference sequence). This CDR3 is built from 12 residues. Trimming shortened V by 6 bases and J by 1 base, and 9 bases separated the two germline ends. The CDR3 loop is CSATTPNTEAFF. CDR3 bases: TGCAGTGCCACGACACCGAACACTGAAGCTTTCTTT.

This clonotype has more than one count but fewer than ten. The genes are TRBV4-1 and TRBJ2-2, with D perhaps TRBD1 or TRBD2 (5 bases each). In germline, CDR1 is MGHRA, CDR2 YSYEKL. V shed 3 bases and J shed 5 bases, with 10 bases lying between them. This CDR3 contains 14 residues. The CDR3 sequence is CASSHYGGTGELFF. The CDR3 nucleotides are TGCGCCAGCAGCCATTATGGGGGTACCGGGGAGCTGTTTTTT.

The chain combines TRBV4-3 with TRBJ2-2; TRBD2 aligns across 8 bases. V lost 2 bases and J lost 6; bases outside the gene matches: 8. The germline V gene has CDR1 LGHNA and CDR2 YSLEER. This CDR3 comprises 16 residues. This chain's CDR3 is CASSQNSGGIAGELFF. CDR3 DNA sequence: TGCGCCAGCAGCCAAAACTCGGGGGGGATCGCCGGGGAGCTGTTTTTT.

The chain carries TRBV5-1 and TRBJ2-7; 8 bases agree with TRBD1. From germline, CDR1 is SGHRS and CDR2 YFSETQ. Trimming removed 4 bases from V and 4 bases from J; junction bases left unmatched: 7. This CDR3 comprises 14 residues. Written as DNA, the CDR3 is TGCGCCAGCAGCCGCGGGACAGGTATATACGAGCAGTACTTC. Translating gives CASSRGTGIYEQYF.

This clonotype was seen a few times. The chain uses TRBV3-1 and TRBJ2-3, with 11 nucleotides matching TRBD2. The V segment lost 1 base and the J segment 6 bases; nucleotides outside the gene matches: 6. CDR3 length equals 16 residues. Germline V CDR1 and CDR2: LGHDT, YNNKEL (reference sequence). CDR3 residues: CASSQALAGGPDTQYF. The CDR3 nucleotides are TGTGCCAGCAGCCAAGCTTTAGCGGGGGGGCCTGATACGCAGTATTTT.